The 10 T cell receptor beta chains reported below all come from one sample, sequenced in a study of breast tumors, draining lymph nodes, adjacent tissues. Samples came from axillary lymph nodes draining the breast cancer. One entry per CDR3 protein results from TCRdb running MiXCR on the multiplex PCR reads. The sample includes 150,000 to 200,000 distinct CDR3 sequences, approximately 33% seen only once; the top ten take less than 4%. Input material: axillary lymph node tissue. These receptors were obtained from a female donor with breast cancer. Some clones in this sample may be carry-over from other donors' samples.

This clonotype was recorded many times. The CDR3 loop reads CSVAVGSGNTIYF. CDR3 DNA: TGCAGCGTTGCGGTGGGAAGTGGAAACACCATATATTTT. The chain is built from TRBV29-1 and TRBJ1-3, with no clear D. V was clipped by 4 bases and J by 3 bases, with 10 bases between them. Germline loops: CDR1 SQVTM, CDR2 ANQGSEA. The CDR3 runs 13 residues.

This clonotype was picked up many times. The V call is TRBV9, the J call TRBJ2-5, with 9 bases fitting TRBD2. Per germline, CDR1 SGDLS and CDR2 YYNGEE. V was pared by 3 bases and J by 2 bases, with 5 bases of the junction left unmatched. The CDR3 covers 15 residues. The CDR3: CASSEGTSRQETQYF. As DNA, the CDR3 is TGTGCCAGCAGCGAGGGGACTAGCAGACAAGAGACCCAGTACTTC.

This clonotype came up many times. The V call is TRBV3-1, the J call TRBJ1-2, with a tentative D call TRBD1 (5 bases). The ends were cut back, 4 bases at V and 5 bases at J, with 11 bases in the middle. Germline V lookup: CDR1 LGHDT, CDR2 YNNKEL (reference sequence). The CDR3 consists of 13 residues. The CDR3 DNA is TGTGCCAGCAGCCGGGGACTGACTTATGGCTACACCTTC. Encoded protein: CASSRGLTYGYTF. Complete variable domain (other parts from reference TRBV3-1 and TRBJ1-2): DTAVSQTPKYLVTQMGNDKSIKCEQNLGHDTMYWYKQDSKKFLKIMFSYNNKELIINETVPNRFSPKSPDKAHLNLHINSLELGDSAVYFCASSRGLTYGYTFGSGTRLTVV.

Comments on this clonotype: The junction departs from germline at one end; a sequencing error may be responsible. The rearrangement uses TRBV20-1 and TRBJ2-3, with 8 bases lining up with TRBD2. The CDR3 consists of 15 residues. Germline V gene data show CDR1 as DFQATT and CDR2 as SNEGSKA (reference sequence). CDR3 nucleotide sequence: TGCAGTGCTAGCGACGGACTAGCTCTCACAGATACGCGGTATTTT. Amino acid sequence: CSASDGLALTDTRYF.

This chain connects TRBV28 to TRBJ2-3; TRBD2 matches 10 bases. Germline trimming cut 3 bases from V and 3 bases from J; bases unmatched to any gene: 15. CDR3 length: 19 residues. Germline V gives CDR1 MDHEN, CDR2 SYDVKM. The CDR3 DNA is TGTGCCAGCAGTTTGTCAACACGGCTAGCGGGAGTCGCAACAGATACGCAGTATTTT. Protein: CASSLSTRLAGVATDTQYF.

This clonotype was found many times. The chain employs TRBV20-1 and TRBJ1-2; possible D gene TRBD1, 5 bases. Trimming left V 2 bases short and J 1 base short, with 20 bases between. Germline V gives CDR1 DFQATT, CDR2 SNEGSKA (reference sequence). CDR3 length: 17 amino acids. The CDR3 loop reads CSARQSGTVPFNYGYTF. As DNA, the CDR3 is TGCAGTGCTAGACAATCGGGGACGGTCCCTTTTAACTATGGCTACACCTTC.

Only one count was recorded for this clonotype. The CDR3 bases are TGTGCCAGCAGCTTAACACCGGACAGGGCAGGGGAGACCCAGTACTTC. As protein: CASSLTPDRAGETQYF. The chain is built from TRBV7-3 and TRBJ2-5, with TRBD1 matching over 8 bases. The germline CDR1 and CDR2 sequences are SGHTA and FQGTGA. This CDR3 contains 16 residues. The ends lost 0 bases at V and 5 bases at J; junction bases unmatched: 8.

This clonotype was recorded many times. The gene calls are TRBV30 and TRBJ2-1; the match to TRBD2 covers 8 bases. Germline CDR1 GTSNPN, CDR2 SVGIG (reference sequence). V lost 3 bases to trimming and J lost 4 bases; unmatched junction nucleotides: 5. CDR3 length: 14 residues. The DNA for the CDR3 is TGTGCCTGGAGCGGGGGGGCCTCATACAATGAGCAGTTCTTC. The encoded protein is CAWSGGASYNEQFF.

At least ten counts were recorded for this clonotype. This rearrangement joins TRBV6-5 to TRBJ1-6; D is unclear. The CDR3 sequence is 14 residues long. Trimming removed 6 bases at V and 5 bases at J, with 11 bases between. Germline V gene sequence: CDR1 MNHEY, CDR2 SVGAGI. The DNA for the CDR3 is TGTGCCAGCAGAGCGGGTCCGCATAATTCACCCCTCCACTTT. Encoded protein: CASRAGPHNSPLHF.

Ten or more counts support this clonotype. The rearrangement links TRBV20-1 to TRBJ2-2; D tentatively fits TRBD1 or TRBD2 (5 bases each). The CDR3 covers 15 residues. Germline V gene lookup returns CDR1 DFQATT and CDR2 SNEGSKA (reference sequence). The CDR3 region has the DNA TGCAGGGTCGAGGGGCCAGGCCTTAAGACCGGGGAGCTGTTTTTT. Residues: CRVEGPGLKTGELFF.